This T cell receptor beta chain was found in a study of blood T cell repertoires in COVID-19 (dated by TCRdb to 2018 to 2021). As for the study more broadly: The collaborator samples originated in the United States, Italy and Spain and spanned the acute and convalescent phases of COVID-19. The repertoires were released in a freely available public database intended as a resource for research on the immune response to SARS-CoV-2. Deeply sampled blood TCRbeta repertoires from subjects exposed to, actively infected with, or recovered from COVID-19 were included in the dataset. A de-identified subject ID, COVID-19 status, age in years and sex were almost always included in the sample metadata. The samples were drawn from two sources: the first 160 participants of the ongoing ImmuneRACE study, and 1,200 or so subjects contributed by 6 global collaborators. Where HLA class I and class II types were available, the types were taken from metadata supplied by the sample provider, not from assay-based typing. The material from the prospective study consisted of cDNA or gDNA derived from T cells, B-cell-depleted T cells, or PBMCs. What the research found in general, with its limitations: The amount of clinical and demographic metadata varied by source and participant and was provided uncurated.

Details on this clone: Its antigen target is currently unknown. No base quality values were provided; no much bigger clone lies one nucleotide off.

CDR3 length: 18 amino acids, cysteine to phenylalanine. Only the CDR3 part of the read is kept: 54 bases, read in frame from the first base. Based on the germline V gene, the CDR1 and CDR2 sequences are LGHNA and YNFKEQ. Trimming takes 5 bases off V and 4 bases off J; junction bases not matched to a gene: 13. TCRbeta CDR3 regions were amplified from genomic DNA by means of the immunoSEQ Assay, a bias-controlled multiplex PCR. Per the source publication's procedure: The number of nucleated cells in each sample was estimated from the amplification of reference gene primers within the assay. To quantify the absolute abundance of each unique TCRbeta CDR3 rearrangement, sequence reads were collapsed and filtered. For each sample, productive Simpson clonality was calculated by taking the square root of Simpson's diversity index across productive rearrangements. TCRdb limited this immuneACCESS table to in-frame rearrangements with V and J called. A share of clones is missing; checked studies link under half to unresolved V genes, and the rest is unexplained. The V and J calls and clone size come from that table; D and trimming were worked out from the DNA. Counted in this sample were 230,000 or so clones; roughly 81% of them appeared once. The leading ten clones occupy under 7% of the sample.

Participants in the prospective study were aged about 18 to 90 years, lived in 24 United States geographic areas, and enrolled through a virtual design. Cohort assignment in the prospective study relied on participant-reported clinical history from a screening survey and a study questionnaire. A participant counted as exposed if, within 2 weeks of entering the study, that participant had been in contact with someone who had a PCR-confirmed or clinician-diagnosed COVID-19 case. In the prospective study, whole blood, serum and a nasopharyngeal or oropharyngeal swab were collected from each participant by mobile phlebotomists. Over a roughly 2-month period, participants in the prospective study had the option of providing additional blood draws and questionnaires. Before DNA extraction, prospective study blood samples were shipped either frozen or at room temperature.

The rearrangement combines TRBV4-2 with TRBJ2-2, and TRBD2 matches 10 of the central bases. The TCR sequence derives from a woman aged 45-65 years who had been exposed to COVID-19. The sample comprised PBMCs or T cells enriched from blood (not recorded which). The CDR3 reads as follows: CASSKVPLAGALTGELFF. The nucleotide sequence reads TGTGCCAGCAGCAAAGTCCCCCTAGCGGGGGCTCTCACCGGGGAGCTGTTTTTT.